The 27 T cell receptor beta chains below were found in one sample sequenced in a study of blood T cell repertoires in COVID-19. Profiling relied on immunoSEQ multiplex PCR, and the TCRdb table lists in-frame clones only, not all of them. Among more than 110,000 clones, roughly 84% were seen once, and the ten largest hold under 5.5%. Sequenced sample: PBMCs or T cells enriched from blood (not recorded which). The receptors come from a man between 40 and 49 years old with acute COVID-19.

The genes are TRBV5-1 and TRBJ2-1; the match to TRBD2 covers 8 bases. The V gene end was trimmed by 2 bases and the J gene end by 7 bases; junction bases not matched to a gene: 5. The CDR3 sequence is 14 residues long. Germline V gene data show CDR1 as SGHRS and CDR2 as YFSETQ. The CDR3 DNA sequence: TGCGCCAGCAGCTTAGGACTAGCTTCAAATGAGCAGTTCTTC. Its protein product is CASSLGLASNEQFF.

This chain joins TRBV12-3 or TRBV12-4 and TRBJ2-7; maybe TRBD1 (6 bases). V lost 2 bases and J lost 7, with 12 bases in between. The CDR3 covers 13 residues. The CDR3 nucleotides are TGTGCCAGCAGTTTACGGACAGCCTCTGAGCAGTACTTC. It is translated as CASSLRTASEQYF.

This chain links TRBV5-5 with TRBJ2-1, with D hard to call. Trimming left V 0 bases short and J 0 bases short, with 7 bases between. Germline lookup yields CDR1 SGHKS and CDR2 YYEKEE (reference sequence). This CDR3 contains 15 residues. CDR3 DNA: TGTGCCAGCAGCTTGGGGTTTAGCTCCTACAATGAGCAGTTCTTC. Translated: CASSLGFSSYNEQFF.

The rearrangement uses TRBV5-4 and TRBJ2-1; TRBD2 matches 9 bases. The V segment lost 0 bases and the J segment 2 bases; nucleotides outside the gene matches: 3. The CDR3 is made up of 16 amino acids. Per the germline V gene, CDR1 is SGHNT and CDR2 is YYREEE (reference sequence). In DNA form, the CDR3 reads TGTGCCAGCAGCTTGGAATTAGCGGGAGCCTACAATGAGCAGTTCTTC. This translates into CASSLELAGAYNEQFF.

The gene calls are TRBV12-3 or TRBV12-4 and TRBJ1-6; no reliable D call. The CDR3 contains 13 residues. V was trimmed by 4 bases and J by 8 bases, leaving 9 bases between them. Here the CDR3 reads CASSSGKDSPLHF. As DNA, the CDR3 is TGTGCCAGCAGTTCCGGGAAAGATTCACCCCTCCACTTT.

This clone has ten or more counts. The chain has TRBV19 and TRBJ1-5, with D possibly matching TRBD1 (6 bases). V dropped 11 bases and J dropped 3 bases, with 14 bases sitting between them. Germline V lookup: CDR1 LNHDA, CDR2 SQIVND (reference sequence). This CDR3 spans 13 amino acids. The CDR3 is CACLGGYNQPQHF. In nucleotides, the CDR3 is TGTGCCTGCTTAGGGGGTTACAATCAGCCCCAGCATTTT.

The V and J genes are TRBV2 and TRBJ2-2, with 12 bases identical to TRBD1. Unmatched junction bases numbered 4, after V lost 2 bases and J lost 3 bases. The CDR3 spans 17 residues. Germline CDR1 reads SNHLY; CDR2 reads FYNNEI. The CDR3 nucleotides are TGTGCCAGCAGTGAAAGGGACAGGGGGCATGACACCGGGGAGCTGTTTTTT. Translation: CASSERDRGHDTGELFF.

The chain has TRBV11-3 and TRBJ2-3; D not certain. Germline assignment: CDR1 SGHNT and CDR2 YENEEA. The V end lost 1 base, the J end lost 6 bases, and 11 bases lay between the germline ends. The length of the CDR3 is 14 residues. The CDR3: CASSLGDPSDTQYF. DNA of the CDR3: TGTGCCAGCAGCTTAGGTGACCCTAGTGATACGCAGTATTTT.

The chain combines TRBV4-1 with TRBJ2-1, with a weak D call TRBD1 (6 bases). Germline CDR1 and CDR2: MGHRA and YSYEKL. CDR3 size: 15 residues. V was cut by 4 bases and J by 5 bases, with 15 bases left in between. CDR3 in amino acids: CASSRTGWEHNEQFF. In DNA form, the CDR3 reads TGCGCCAGCAGCCGTACAGGGTGGGAGCACAATGAGCAGTTCTTC.

This clone was picked up many times. This chain connects TRBV6-5 to TRBJ2-5, with 11 bases identical to TRBD2. This CDR3 comprises 15 residues. Looked up from germline, CDR1 is MNHEY and CDR2 is SVGAGI. V lost 6 bases to trimming and J lost 5 bases; unmatched junction nucleotides: 8. The CDR3 spells CASSVLAGEFETQYF. CDR3 DNA: TGTGCCAGCAGCGTACTAGCGGGAGAATTCGAGACCCAGTACTTC.

The chain employs TRBV27 and TRBJ1-1; D unclear. V was clipped by 7 bases and J by 4 bases, with 16 bases between them. Per the germline V gene, CDR1 is MNHEY and CDR2 is SMNVEV (reference sequence). This CDR3 comprises 14 residues. CDR3: CASNIGRVATEAFF. CDR3 bases: TGTGCCAGCAACATTGGGAGGGTGGCCACTGAAGCTTTCTTT.

The V call is TRBV5-5, the J call TRBJ2-5; 8 bases map to TRBD1. The CDR3 totals 14 residues. V dropped 5 bases and J dropped 5; count of bases not matched to a gene: 8. CDR1 SGHKS and CDR2 YYEKEE come from the germline V gene (reference sequence). The CDR3 spells CASSFSGGDETQYF. In DNA form, the CDR3 reads TGTGCCAGCAGTTTTTCAGGGGGCGACGAGACCCAGTACTTC.

The rearrangement uses TRBV29-1 and TRBJ2-3; 7 bases line up with TRBD1. There are 15 residues in the CDR3. Germline loops: CDR1 SQVTM, CDR2 ANQGSEA. The ends lost 5 bases at V and 0 bases at J; junction bases unmatched: 8. In DNA form, the CDR3 reads TGCAGCGTTAGTCCCCGGGACAGAAGCACAGATACGCAGTATTTT. Its protein is CSVSPRDRSTDTQYF.

The rearrangement links TRBV19 to TRBJ2-7; 9 bases are a match to TRBD1. J lost 1 base, V lost 5 bases, and 3 bases had no gene match. This CDR3 is built from 14 residues. Germline V gene lookup returns CDR1 LNHDA and CDR2 SQIVND (reference sequence). The CDR3 protein is CASSSGTGSYEQYF. CDR3 nucleotide sequence: TGTGCCAGTAGTTCCGGGACAGGGTCCTACGAGCAGTACTTC.

The V and J genes are TRBV28 and TRBJ2-1; 10 bases map to TRBD2. Germline V gene lookup returns CDR1 MDHEN and CDR2 SYDVKM. This CDR3 region has 16 residues. J lost 6 bases, V lost 4 bases, and 9 bases had no gene match. Here the CDR3 DNA reads TGTGCCAGCAGTTCCCCTAGCGGGGGTTTGAGCAATGAGCAGTTCTTC. This gives the protein CASSSPSGGLSNEQFF.

This rearrangement joins TRBV30 to TRBJ1-5; no reliable D call. CDR1 GTSNPN and CDR2 SVGIG come from the germline V gene (reference sequence). V dropped 1 base and J dropped 4 bases, with 11 bases sitting between them. The CDR3 is made up of 14 amino acids. The CDR3, as DNA: TGTGCCTGGAGTGGTCTACTGGTGAATCAGCCCCAGCATTTT. This gives the protein CAWSGLLVNQPQHF.

The chain recombines TRBV5-6 with TRBJ1-4; 7 bases match TRBD1. With 4 bases clipped from V and 4 bases from J, the junction kept 7 bases outside the gene matches. Per germline, CDR1 SGHDT and CDR2 YYEEEE. There are 15 residues in the CDR3. The DNA for the CDR3 is TGTGCCAGCAGCCCGCTGACAGGGAATAATGAAAAACTGTTTTTT. Encoded protein: CASSPLTGNNEKLFF.

This chain links TRBV18 with TRBJ1-1; D remains unclear. V lost 3 bases, J lost 4 bases, and 15 bases lay in between. The CDR3 contains 15 residues. Per the germline V gene, CDR1 is KGHSH and CDR2 is LQKENI. CDR3 bases: TGTGCCAGCTCACCGGGAGACTCTCGGAGCACTGAAGCTTTCTTT. Translated, it gives CASSPGDSRSTEAFF.

The V and J genes are TRBV4-1 and TRBJ2-1; D is perhaps TRBD1 (6 bases). Deletions cut 3 bases from V and 5 bases from J, with 17 bases between. Germline CDR1 reads MGHRA; CDR2 reads YSYEKL. The CDR3 spans 16 residues. The CDR3 here is CASSQVVRTEHNEQFF. CDR3 coding DNA: TGCGCCAGCAGCCAGGTCGTAAGGACAGAACACAATGAGCAGTTCTTC.

The chain combines TRBV4-3 with TRBJ2-5, with TRBD2 matching 7 bases. This CDR3 region has 16 residues. V trimming: 4 bases; J trimming: 0 bases; junction bases outside the gene matches: 8. From germline, CDR1 is LGHNA and CDR2 YSLEER. The CDR3 bases are TGCGCCAGCAGCCGCGTTTGGGAGGGGTACCAAGAGACCCAGTACTTC. It specifies CASSRVWEGYQETQYF.

CDR3 loop: CASSIGVVGQPQHF. CDR3 DNA: TGTGCCAGCAGTATAGGGGTAGTCGGCCAGCCCCAGCATTTT. The chain joins TRBV28 to TRBJ1-5, with D perhaps TRBD1 (5 bases). V lost 5 bases and J 7 bases, leaving 15 bases between the germline ends. The germline CDR1 and CDR2 sequences are MDHEN and SYDVKM. There are 14 residues in the CDR3.

J is TRBJ2-5 and V is TRBV7-8; 12 nucleotides agree with TRBD2. Losses at the gene ends were 5 bases for V and 4 bases for J; bases not matched to a gene: 8. This CDR3 spans 16 amino acids. Germline CDR1 and CDR2: SGHVS and FQNEAQ. CDR3 in DNA: TGTGCCAGCAGCCGCTCGACTAGCGGGAGTGGAGAGACCCAGTACTTC. This sequence encodes CASSRSTSGSGETQYF.

The rearrangement joins TRBV11-2 to TRBJ2-7, with D unclear. CDR3 size: 14 residues. V was trimmed by 3 bases and J by 0 bases, leaving 9 bases between them. Looked up from germline, CDR1 is SGHAT and CDR2 is FQNNGV. The CDR3 spells CASSLMAASYEQYF. The DNA of the CDR3 is TGTGCCAGCAGCTTGATGGCGGCCTCCTACGAGCAGTACTTC.

The chain employs TRBV4-3 and TRBJ2-1, with 11 bases lining up with TRBD2. This CDR3 region has 15 residues. Germline V gene sequence: CDR1 LGHNA, CDR2 YSLEER. Unmatched junction bases numbered 7, after V lost 2 bases and J lost 10 bases. DNA of the CDR3: TGCGCCAGCAGCCAATCGGGACTAGCGGTGGAAGAGCAGTTCTTC. Its protein product is CASSQSGLAVEEQFF.

This chain links TRBV7-9 with TRBJ1-6, with no clear D. The V end was cut by 4 bases, the J end by 6 bases, with 22 bases between. The CDR3 is 18 amino acids. The germline gives CDR1 SEHNR, CDR2 FQNEAQ (reference sequence). CDR3 amino acids: CASSSRRFEGSSNSPLHF. CDR3 sequence (DNA): TGTGCCAGCAGCTCCAGAAGGTTCGAGGGTTCAAGTAATTCACCCCTCCACTTT.

The chain carries TRBV10-1 and TRBJ2-3; 11 bases agree with TRBD2. CDR1 is WNHNN, CDR2 SYGVQD, per germline (reference sequence). V lost 6 bases to trimming and J lost 6 bases; unmatched junction nucleotides: 5. The length of the CDR3 is 14 residues. Here the CDR3 reads CASSTSGRGDTQYF. CDR3 DNA sequence: TGCGCCAGCAGCACTAGCGGGAGAGGGGATACGCAGTATTTT.

V and J are TRBV7-8 and TRBJ2-7; 7 bases agree with TRBD1. Per germline, CDR1 SGHVS and CDR2 FQNEAQ. The V segment lost 0 bases and the J segment 0 bases; nucleotides outside the gene matches: 14. The CDR3 length is 19 residues. The CDR3 loop reads CASSLAARGKNSGSYEQYF. The CDR3 DNA follows: TGTGCCAGCAGCTTAGCGGCCAGGGGGAAGAACAGCGGCTCCTACGAGCAGTACTTC.